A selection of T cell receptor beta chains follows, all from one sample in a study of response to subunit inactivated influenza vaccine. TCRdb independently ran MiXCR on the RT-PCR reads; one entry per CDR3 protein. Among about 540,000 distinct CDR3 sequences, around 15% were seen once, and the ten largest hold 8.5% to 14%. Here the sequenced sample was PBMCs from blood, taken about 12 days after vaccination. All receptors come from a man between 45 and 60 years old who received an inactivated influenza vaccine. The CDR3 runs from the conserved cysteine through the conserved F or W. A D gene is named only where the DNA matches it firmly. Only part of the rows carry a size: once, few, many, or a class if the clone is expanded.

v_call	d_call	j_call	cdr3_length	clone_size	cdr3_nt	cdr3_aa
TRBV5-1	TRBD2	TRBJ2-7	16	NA	TGCGCCAGCAGCTTGGCCGGGTCTAGCGGGGCGGAAGAGCAGTACTTC	CASSLAGSSGAEEQYF
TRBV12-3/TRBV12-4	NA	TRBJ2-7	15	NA	TGTGCCAGCAGTTGGTCCTTGGGGGATCTGATGGAGCAGTACTTC	CASSWSLGDLMEQYF
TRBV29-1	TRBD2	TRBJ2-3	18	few	TGCAGCGTTGAGGGAGGGACCGGGACTAGCGAAATTTCAGATACGCAGTATTTT	CSVEGGTGTSEISDTQYF
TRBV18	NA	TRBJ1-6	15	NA	TGTGCCAGCTCACCAGGCAGGACCGATAATTCACCCCTCCACTTT	CASSPGRTDNSPLHF
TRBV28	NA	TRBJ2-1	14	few	TGTGCCAGCAGTCCCGACTTGGAGCTCCATGAGCAGTTCTTC	CASSPDLELHEQFF
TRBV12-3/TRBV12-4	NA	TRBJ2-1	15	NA	TGTGCCAGCAGTTTTTACCAGGGAAAGGGCAATGAGCAGTTCTTC	CASSFYQGKGNEQFF
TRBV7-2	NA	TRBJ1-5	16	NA	TGTGCCAGCAGCTTAGTTGGGAGCAATAGCAATCAGCCCCAGCATTTT	CASSLVGSNSNQPQHF
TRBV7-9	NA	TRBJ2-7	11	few	TGTGCCAGCAGCCCTTTCTACGAGCAGTACTTC	CASSPFYEQYF
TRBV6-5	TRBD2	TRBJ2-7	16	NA	TGTGCCAGCACTTCTGGACCGGGACTAGAGATCTACGAGCAGTACTTC	CASTSGPGLEIYEQYF
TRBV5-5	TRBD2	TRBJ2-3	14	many	TGTGCCAGCAGCTTGTATGCGGGGGAAGGTACGCAGTATTTT	CASSLYAGEGTQYF
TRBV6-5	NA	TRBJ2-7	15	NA	TGTGCCAGCAGTTCACTCCCCGGGACCTCCTACGAGCAGTACTTC	CASSSLPGTSYEQYF
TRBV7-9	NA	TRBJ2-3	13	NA	TGTGCCAGCACCGGACGGAGCACAGATACGCAGTATTTT	CASTGRSTDTQYF
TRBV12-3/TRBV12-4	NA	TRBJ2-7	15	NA	TGTGCCAGCAGCTCGGCAGTGGGGGCCTTCTTCGAGCAGTACTTC	CASSSAVGAFFEQYF
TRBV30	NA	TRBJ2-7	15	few	TGTGCCTGGAGTGCCCAACCGGGACACCGTTACGAGCAGTACTTC	CAWSAQPGHRYEQYF
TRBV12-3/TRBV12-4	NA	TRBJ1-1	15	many	TGTGCCAGCAGTCGGCCCGGGACGGCGAACACTGAAGCTTTCTTT	CASSRPGTANTEAFF
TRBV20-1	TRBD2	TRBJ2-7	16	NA	TGCAGTGCTCCCTCAGGCCCGGGACTAAGGCGCTACGAGCAGTACTTC	CSAPSGPGLRRYEQYF
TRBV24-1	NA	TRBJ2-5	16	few	TGTGCCACCAGTGATTTCGGCCGGGAGTTCCCAGAGACCCAGTACTTC	CATSDFGREFPETQYF
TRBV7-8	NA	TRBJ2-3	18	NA	TGTGCCAGCAGCTTAGGATGGGGTCGCCTGGGTGGCACAGATACGCAGTATTTT	CASSLGWGRLGGTDTQYF
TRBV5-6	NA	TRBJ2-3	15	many	TGTGCCAGCAGCTCAGAGCTAGCGAGACTTAATACGCAGTATTTT	CASSSELARLNTQYF
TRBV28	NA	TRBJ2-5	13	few	TGTGCCAGCATGGAGGGGAACAAAGAGACCCAGTACTTC	CASMEGNKETQYF